This TCR beta chain was recovered during a study of beta chain features in type 1 diabetes. Points from the study as a whole: Type 1 diabetes patients showed fewer insertions and more deletions at VDJ junctions. Naive, central memory and Treg TCRB repertoires appeared more alike in patients than in healthy donors.

This clone has only one observation. The target antigen is unknown. The CDR3 length is 15 residues. Germline V gene sequence: CDR1 SGDLS, CDR2 YYNGEE. V gave up 4 bases and J gave up 4 bases, with 16 bases separating them. Every isolated RNA sample was fully reverse transcribed, so sequencing captured expressed TCRB transcripts. Profiled with immunoSEQ multiplex PCR; TCRdb holds only in-frame clones, not every one. Of about 150,000 clones listed, 11% were seen once; the top ten hold over 2%. The sequence came from a man between 18 and 35 years old in good health. Input material: central memory CD4+ T cells from blood. The chain is built from TRBV9 and TRBJ2-3, with D possibly TRBD2 on 7 matching bases. In DNA, the CDR3 is TGTGCCAGCAGCCCACTCCAAGGGGGGGCAGATACGCAGTATTTT. Residues: CASSPLQGGADTQYF.